This entry lists 9 T cell receptor beta chains sequenced from one sample in a study of shared clonotypes between healthy human individuals. Clones were sequenced by immunoSEQ multiplex PCR, and TCRdb holds only the in-frame ones, with some missing. The table records fewer than 850,000 clones, 72% of them present only once. The specimen was memory CD4+ T cells sorted from blood. The sample's subset: CD45RA-negative fraction. The receptors were gathered from a woman in her 30s in good health.

This chain joins TRBV5-8 and TRBJ1-5, with TRBD1 matching over 8 bases. From germline, CDR1 is SGHTS and CDR2 YDEGEE. V shed 0 bases and J 7 bases; nucleotides not matched to a gene: 9. This CDR3 is built from 16 residues. CDR3 residues: CASSLAGGGGRQPQHF. CDR3 bases: TGTGCCAGCAGCTTGGCAGGGGGCGGTGGAAGACAGCCCCAGCATTTT.

The table lists this clone with a few counts. The gene calls are TRBV28 and TRBJ2-4; 9 positions match TRBD2. CDR3 length equals 14 residues. The V gene's germline CDR1 is MDHEN and CDR2 SYDVKM. Losses at the gene ends were 10 bases for V and 9 bases for J; bases not matched to a gene: 13. CDR3 in amino acids: CATATSGIRGIQYF. The CDR3 bases are TGTGCCACCGCGACTAGCGGCATAAGAGGCATTCAGTACTTC.

CDR3 coding DNA: TGTGCCAGCAGCTTGGAACAGGGCGCCGGGCACTACGAGCAGTACTTC. Amino acid sequence: CASSLEQGAGHYEQYF. This sequence joins TRBV11-2 and TRBJ2-7; TRBD1 might be the D (6 bases). V was pared by 3 bases and J by 3 bases, with 18 bases between. The CDR3 length is 16 residues. Germline V gene data show CDR1 as SGHAT and CDR2 as FQNNGV. Full variable domain (rest looked up from reference TRBV11-2 and TRBJ2-7): EAGVAQSPRYKIIEKRQSVAFWCNPISGHATLYWYQQILGQGPKLLIQFQNNGVVDDSQLPKDRFSAERLKGVDSTLKIQPAKLEDSAVYLCASSLEQGAGHYEQYFGPGTRLTVT.

V gene TRBV10-3 combines with J gene TRBJ1-1, with 9 bases aligning to TRBD1. Germline V gene data show CDR1 as ENHRY and CDR2 as SYGVKD. The CDR3 runs to 13 residues. The V segment lost 11 bases and the J segment 3 bases; nucleotides outside the gene matches: 7. CDR3 in DNA: TGTGCCGCACAGGGGGCTGCGTACACTGAAGCTTTCTTT. It specifies CAAQGAAYTEAFF.

The CDR3, as DNA: TGTGCCACCTCTCGCGTGTGGCGGAACACTGAAGCTTTCTTT. Protein product: CATSRVWRNTEAFF. The V and J genes are TRBV15 and TRBJ1-1; D not resolved. This CDR3 region has 14 residues. Germline-derived CDR1 and CDR2 are LNHNV and YYDKDF (reference sequence). V dropped 8 bases and J dropped 1 base, with 14 bases sitting between them.

This clone has only a few counts. The chain uses TRBV30 and TRBJ1-2, with a possible D match to TRBD1 (5 bases). The CDR3 is made up of 16 amino acids. The V gene lost 5 bases and the J gene lost 0 bases, with 19 bases spanning the gap. CDR1 is GTSNPN and CDR2 is SVGIG in the germline V gene (reference sequence). The CDR3 sequence: CAWGRESGNSNYGYTF. As DNA, the CDR3 is TGTGCCTGGGGAAGGGAGTCAGGGAATTCTAACTATGGCTACACCTTC.

The chain is built from TRBV29-1 and TRBJ2-4, with a tentative D call TRBD1 (5 bases). The CDR3 loop spans 12 amino acids. Germline V gene data show CDR1 as SQVTM and CDR2 as ANQGSEA. V lost 5 bases and J lost 6, with 11 bases in between. In nucleotides, the CDR3 is TGCAGCGTTCGGGCGCAGGGAAACATTCAGTACTTC. It encodes CSVRAQGNIQYF.

V and J are TRBV4-1 and TRBJ1-4, with D hard to call. Germline assignment: CDR1 MGHRA and CDR2 YSYEKL. This CDR3 is built from 15 residues. V gave up 2 bases and J gave up 3 bases, with 10 bases separating them. CDR3 nucleotides: TGCGCCAGCAGCCAACTGGGGAGCTCTAATGAAAAACTGTTTTTT. This translates into CASSQLGSSNEKLFF.

The J gene is TRBJ1-5, the V gene TRBV29-1; tentatively, D is TRBD1 (5 bases). Trimming shortened V by 5 bases and J by 4 bases, and 12 bases separated the two germline ends. This CDR3 comprises 13 residues. Germline V gene lookup returns CDR1 SQVTM and CDR2 ANQGSEA. In DNA, the CDR3 is TGCAGCGTTCAGCTGGGGGATAATCAGCCCCAGCATTTT. It translates to CSVQLGDNQPQHF.